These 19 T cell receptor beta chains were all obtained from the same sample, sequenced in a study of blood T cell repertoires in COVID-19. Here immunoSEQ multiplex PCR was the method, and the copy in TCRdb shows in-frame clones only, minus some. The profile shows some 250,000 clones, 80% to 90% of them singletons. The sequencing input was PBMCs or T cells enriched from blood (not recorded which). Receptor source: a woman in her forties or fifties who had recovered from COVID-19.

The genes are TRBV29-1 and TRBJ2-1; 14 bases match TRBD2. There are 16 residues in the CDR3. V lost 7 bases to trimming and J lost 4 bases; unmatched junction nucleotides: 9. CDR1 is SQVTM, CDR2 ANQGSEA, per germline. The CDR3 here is CSADGTSGRGYNEQFF. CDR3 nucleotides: TGCAGCGCTGATGGGACTAGCGGGAGAGGTTACAATGAGCAGTTCTTC.

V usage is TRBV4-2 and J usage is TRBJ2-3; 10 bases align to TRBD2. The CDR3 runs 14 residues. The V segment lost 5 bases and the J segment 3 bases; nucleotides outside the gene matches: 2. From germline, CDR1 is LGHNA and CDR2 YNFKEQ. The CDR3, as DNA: TGTGCCAGCAGCGATAGCGGGGGGACAGATACGCAGTATTTT. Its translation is CASSDSGGTDTQYF.

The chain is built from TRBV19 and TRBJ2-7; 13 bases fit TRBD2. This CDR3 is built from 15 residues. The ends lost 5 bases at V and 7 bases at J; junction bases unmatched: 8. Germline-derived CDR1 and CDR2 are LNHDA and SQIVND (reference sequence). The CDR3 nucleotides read TGTGCCAGTAGTGGACTAGCGGGAGTACTCAGGGAGCAGTACTTC. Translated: CASSGLAGVLREQYF. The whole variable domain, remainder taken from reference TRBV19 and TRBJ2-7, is DGGITQSPKYLFRKEGQNVTLSCEQNLNHDAMYWYRQDPGQGLRLIYYSQIVNDFQKGDIAEGYSVSREKKESFPLTVTSAQKNPTAFYLCASSGLAGVLREQYFGPGTRLTVT.

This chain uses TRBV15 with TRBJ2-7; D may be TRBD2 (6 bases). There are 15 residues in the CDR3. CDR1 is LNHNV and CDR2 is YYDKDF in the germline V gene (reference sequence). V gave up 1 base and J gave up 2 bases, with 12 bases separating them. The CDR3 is CATSRGRRGPYEQYF. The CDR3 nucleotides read TGTGCCACCAGCAGAGGTCGGCGGGGACCCTACGAGCAGTACTTC.

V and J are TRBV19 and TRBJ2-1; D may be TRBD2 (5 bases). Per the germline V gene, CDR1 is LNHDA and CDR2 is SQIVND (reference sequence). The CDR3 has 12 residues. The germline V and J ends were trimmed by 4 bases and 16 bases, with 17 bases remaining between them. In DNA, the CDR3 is TGTGCCAGTAGTAGATTAGGGAGCGGTCGCTTCTTC. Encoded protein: CASSRLGSGRFF.

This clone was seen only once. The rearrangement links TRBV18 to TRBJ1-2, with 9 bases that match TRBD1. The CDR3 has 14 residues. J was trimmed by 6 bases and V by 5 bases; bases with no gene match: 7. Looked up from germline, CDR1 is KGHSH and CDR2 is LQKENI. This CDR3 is CASSITGTGNGYTF. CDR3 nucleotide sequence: TGTGCCAGCTCAATTACCGGGACAGGGAATGGCTACACCTTC.

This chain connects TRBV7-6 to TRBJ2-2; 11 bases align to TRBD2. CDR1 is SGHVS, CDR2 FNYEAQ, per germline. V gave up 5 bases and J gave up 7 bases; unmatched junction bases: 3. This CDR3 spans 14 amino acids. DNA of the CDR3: TGTGCCAGCAGCAAACTAGCGGGAGACGGGGAGCTGTTTTTT. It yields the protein CASSKLAGDGELFF.

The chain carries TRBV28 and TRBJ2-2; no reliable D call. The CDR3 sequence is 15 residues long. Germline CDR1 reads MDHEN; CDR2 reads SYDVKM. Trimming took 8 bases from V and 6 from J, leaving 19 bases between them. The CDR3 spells CASVIRRGGAGELFF. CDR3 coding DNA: TGTGCCAGCGTAATCCGAAGAGGCGGCGCCGGGGAGCTGTTTTTT.

The CDR3 spells CASSQGWGAGGFIETQYF. In DNA, the CDR3 is TGTGCCAGCAGCCAAGGTTGGGGAGCGGGAGGGTTCATAGAGACCCAGTACTTC. This chain connects TRBV3-1 (or the pseudogene TRBV3-2) to TRBJ2-5; TRBD2 agrees at 10 bases. The V gene end was trimmed by 1 base and the J gene end by 4 bases; junction bases not matched to a gene: 12. The germline V gene has CDR1 LGHDT and CDR2 YNNKEL (reference sequence). The CDR3 is 18 residues long.

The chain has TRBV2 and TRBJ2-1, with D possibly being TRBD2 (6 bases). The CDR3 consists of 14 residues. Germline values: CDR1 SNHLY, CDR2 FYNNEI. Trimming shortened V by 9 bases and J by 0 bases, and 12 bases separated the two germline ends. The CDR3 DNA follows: TGTGCCAGTAGCGGCATGAGCTCCTACAATGAGCAGTTCTTC. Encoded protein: CASSGMSSYNEQFF.

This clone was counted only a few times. The CDR3 bases are TGTGCCAGCAGCTCTCATTTAGCGGGACCGGGCGAGCAGTACTTC. Translation gives CASSSHLAGPGEQYF. The V gene is TRBV7-6, the J gene TRBJ2-7; TRBD2 agrees at 8 bases. The V gene end was trimmed by 4 bases and the J gene end by 6 bases; junction bases not matched to a gene: 11. Germline V gene lookup returns CDR1 SGHVS and CDR2 FNYEAQ. This CDR3 is built from 15 residues.

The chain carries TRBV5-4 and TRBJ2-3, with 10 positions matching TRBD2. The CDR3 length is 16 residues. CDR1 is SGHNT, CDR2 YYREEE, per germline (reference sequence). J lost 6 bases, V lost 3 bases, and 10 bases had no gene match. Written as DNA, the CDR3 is TGTGCCAGCAGCTCAAGAAGGGGGACTAGCGTGGATACGCAGTATTTT. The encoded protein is CASSSRRGTSVDTQYF.

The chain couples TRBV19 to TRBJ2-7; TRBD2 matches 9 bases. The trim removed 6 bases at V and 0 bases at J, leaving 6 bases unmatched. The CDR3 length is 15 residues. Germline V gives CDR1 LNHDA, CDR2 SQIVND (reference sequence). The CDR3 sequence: CASRVAGESSYEQYF. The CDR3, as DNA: TGTGCCAGTAGGGTAGCGGGAGAGAGCTCCTACGAGCAGTACTTC.

CDR3: CASSKVGDRTDTQYF. The DNA of the CDR3 is TGTGCCAGTAGTAAGGTCGGAGACCGCACAGATACGCAGTATTTT. The V gene is TRBV19, the J gene TRBJ2-3; no definite D call. V lost 4 bases and J lost 1, with 12 bases in between. This CDR3 is built from 15 residues. Per the germline V gene, CDR1 is LNHDA and CDR2 is SQIVND (reference sequence).

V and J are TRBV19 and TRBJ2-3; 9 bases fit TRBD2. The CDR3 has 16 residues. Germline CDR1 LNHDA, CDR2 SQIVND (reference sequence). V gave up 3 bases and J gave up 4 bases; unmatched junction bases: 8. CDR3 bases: TGTGCCAGTAGTATGGGGACGCGGGAGGGTGCAGATACGCAGTATTTT. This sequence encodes CASSMGTREGADTQYF.

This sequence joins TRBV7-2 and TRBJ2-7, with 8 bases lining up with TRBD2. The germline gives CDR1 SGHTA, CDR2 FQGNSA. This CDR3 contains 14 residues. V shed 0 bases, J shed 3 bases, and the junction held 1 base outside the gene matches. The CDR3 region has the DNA TGTGCCAGCAGCTTAGCTGCGGGAGGCTACGAGCAGTACTTC. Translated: CASSLAAGGYEQYF.

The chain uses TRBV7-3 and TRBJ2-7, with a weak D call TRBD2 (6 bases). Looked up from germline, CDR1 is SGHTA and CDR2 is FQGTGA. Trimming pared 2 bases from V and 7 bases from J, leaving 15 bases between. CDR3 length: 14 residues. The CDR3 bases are TGTGCCAGCAGCTTATCGGCAGGGACTGTTGAGCAGTACTTC. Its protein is CASSLSAGTVEQYF.

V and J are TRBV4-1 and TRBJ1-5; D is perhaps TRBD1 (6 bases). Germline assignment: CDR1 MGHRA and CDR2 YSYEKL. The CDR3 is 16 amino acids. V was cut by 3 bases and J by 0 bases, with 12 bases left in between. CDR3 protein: CASSQFQGLSNQPQHF. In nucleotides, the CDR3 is TGCGCCAGCAGCCAGTTCCAGGGGCTTAGCAATCAGCCCCAGCATTTT.

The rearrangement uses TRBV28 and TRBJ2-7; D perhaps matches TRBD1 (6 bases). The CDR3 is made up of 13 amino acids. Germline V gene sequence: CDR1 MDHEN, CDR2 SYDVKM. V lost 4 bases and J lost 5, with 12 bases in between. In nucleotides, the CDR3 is TGTGCCAGCAGTTCCAGGGGCCGGAACGAGCAGTACTTC. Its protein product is CASSSRGRNEQYF.